Listed below are T cell receptor beta chains from one sample, sequenced in a study of blood T cell repertoires in COVID-19. Assay: immunoSEQ multiplex PCR; the TCRdb copy retains only in-frame clones and omits some. The data show more than 200,000 clones, around 87% seen once. Sequenced material: peripheral blood. Every receptor here comes from a woman aged 60 to 75 with COVID-19, enrolled during active disease. The conserved cysteine and the conserved F or W are not part of the CDR3 here. Clone size is not always given. Where it is, it says once, few, many or a class for expanded clones.

v_call	clone_size	j_call	cdr3_aa
TRBV7-9	.	TRBJ1-4	ASSSRTGGTGTNEKLF
TRBV6-4	.	TRBJ2-7	AGGPGAGGDYEQY
TRBV27	once	TRBJ1-5	ASSFINQPQH
TRBV6-2/TRBV6-3	.	TRBJ2-2	ASSYWTGAGPGELF
TRBV5-1	.	TRBJ2-1	ASSPRLAEEFGNEQF
TRBV6-5	.	TRBJ2-3	ASRSSGGTDTQY
TRBV11-2	.	TRBJ2-7	ASSLDQAYEQY
TRBV9	.	TRBJ2-2	ASYGSLAGNTGELF
TRBV24-1	.	TRBJ2-3	ATSKGLYTDTQY
TRBV19	.	TRBJ1-5	ASTLGTGGFQPQH
TRBV19	.	TRBJ1-1	ASSIGGRTGTAEAF
TRBV18	.	TRBJ1-6	ASSARQGAISPLH
TRBV28	.	TRBJ1-2	ASSFRNYGYT
TRBV2	.	TRBJ1-5	GALGDGSNQPQH
TRBV28	once	TRBJ1-3	ASSLDSSGNTIY
TRBV5-8	.	TRBJ2-5	ASSHSETQY
TRBV6-1	.	TRBJ1-2	ASSDVTGLPLYGYT
TRBV27	.	TRBJ1-1	ASSPSWTGALNTEAF
TRBV11-2	.	TRBJ1-1	ASSWDRAKFTEAF
TRBV11-3	.	TRBJ2-2	ASTFSYSGSGTGELF
TRBV9	.	TRBJ2-3	ASSVLGETDTQY
TRBV7-2	once	TRBJ2-2	ASSLKQRGNAGELF
TRBV9	.	TRBJ2-3	ASSVTIGLAGATDTQY
TRBV10-3	.	TRBJ2-1	AISERREGTYNEQF